This T cell receptor beta chain appears in the sequencing data of a study of T cells in Graves' hyperthyroidism and ophthalmopathy. RNA transcripts served as the template for amplifying TCR beta CDR3 regions. The TCR CDR3 was amplified in a first-round RT-PCR using the HTBI primer set. TCRdb reanalysed the multiplex PCR reads using MiXCR and keeps one entry per CDR3 protein. The sample holds 480,000 or so distinct CDR3 sequences, approximately 48% seen once. This clonotype was recorded a few times. A read error is likely, as this CDR3 ends without the conserved phenylalanine or tryptophan. It is unclear where the CDR3 begins or ends on the DNA, so no DNA is shown, and the CDR3 is as TCRdb lists it. Germline assignment: CDR1 SGDLS and CDR2 YYNGEE. Ends included, the CDR3 has 9 residues.

The TCR originated in an adult woman with Graves' disease, either hyperthyroidism or ophthalmopathy (not recorded which). Sample: peripheral blood or thyroid tissue (not recorded which). The V gene is TRBV9, the J gene TRBJ2-5. The CDR3 sequence: CASSVGDYY.